Reported below is one TCR beta chain. The data derive from a study of technical replicates of blood from a handful of donors. Method: immunoSEQ multiplex PCR; TCRdb's copy keeps in-frame clones and lacks some. The top ten hold 0.25% to 0.3% of the sample, which has tens of thousands of clones, roughly 97% seen once. Sequencing was done on a sample of T cells isolated from PBMCs. The clonotype was recovered from a human donor in good health.

CDR3 loop: CASSLIGGDTQYF. The CDR3 DNA follows: TGTGCCAGCAGCTTGATAGGCGGAGATACGCAGTATTTT. This chain uses TRBV5-6 with TRBJ2-3; D is uncertain. Per germline, CDR1 SGHDT and CDR2 YYEEEE. The V gene lost 1 base and the J gene lost 5 bases, with 8 bases spanning the gap. The CDR3 sequence is 13 residues long.